The 22 T cell receptor beta chains reported below all come from one sample, sequenced in a study of blood T cell repertoires in COVID-19. Profiled with immunoSEQ multiplex PCR; TCRdb holds only in-frame clones, not every one. The data show 490,000 or so clones, with 88% seen just once and 7% to 10% held by the top ten. The sample was PBMCs or T cells enriched from blood (not recorded which). The receptor set was obtained from a woman aged 55 to 70 who had recovered from COVID-19.

This sequence joins TRBV5-8 and TRBJ2-7; D is uncertain. This CDR3 has 13 residues. Germline V gene data show CDR1 as SGHTS and CDR2 as YDEGEE. V shed 4 bases and J shed 5 bases, with 13 bases lying between them. The CDR3 here is CASSPRGVHEQYF. The CDR3 nucleotides are TGTGCCAGCAGCCCTCGTGGAGTTCACGAGCAGTACTTC.

V and J are TRBV15 and TRBJ2-5, with a possible D match to TRBD2 (6 bases). V lost 1 base to trimming and J lost 4 bases, with 16 bases between them. This CDR3 is 16 amino acids long. Germline-derived CDR1 and CDR2 are LNHNV and YYDKDF (reference sequence). CDR3 protein: CATSRGPVGGRETQYF. The CDR3 DNA follows: TGTGCCACCAGCAGAGGGCCTGTTGGGGGGAGAGAGACCCAGTACTTC.

The chain combines TRBV7-2 with TRBJ1-4, with a weak D call TRBD1 (6 bases). This CDR3 is built from 16 residues. Germline V gives CDR1 SGHTA, CDR2 FQGNSA. V was cut by 5 bases and J by 0 bases, with 13 bases left in between. The CDR3 loop is CASSRWSGATNEKLFF. Written as DNA, the CDR3 is TGTGCCAGCAGCCGCTGGTCAGGGGCAACTAATGAAAAACTGTTTTTT.

The V gene is TRBV5-5, the J gene TRBJ1-2, with D perhaps matching TRBD1 (6 bases). Germline V gene data show CDR1 as SGHKS and CDR2 as YYEKEE (reference sequence). The CDR3 spans 14 residues. V lost 0 bases to trimming and J lost 4 bases, with 10 bases between them. CDR3 sequence reads: CASSLGTEAYGYTF. The CDR3 coding sequence is TGTGCCAGCAGCTTGGGGACAGAGGCCTATGGCTACACCTTC.

This rearrangement joins TRBV6-4 to TRBJ1-5; 10 bases match TRBD1. With V trimmed by 4 bases and J by 5 bases, 11 bases remained unmatched. This CDR3 spans 17 amino acids. The germline CDR1 and CDR2 sequences are MRHNA and SNTAGT. The CDR3 spells CASSGLQVDRGDQPQHF. CDR3 nucleotide sequence: TGTGCCAGCAGTGGCTTACAAGTGGACAGGGGGGATCAGCCCCAGCATTTT.

The chain combines TRBV30 with TRBJ2-3; TRBD2 agrees at 8 bases. Germline CDR1 reads GTSNPN; CDR2 reads SVGIG (reference sequence). This CDR3 is built from 14 residues. The V gene end was trimmed by 0 bases and the J gene end by 6 bases; junction bases not matched to a gene: 5. The CDR3 spells CAWSVGSGVDTQYF. The CDR3 coding sequence is TGTGCCTGGAGTGTGGGTAGCGGGGTCGATACGCAGTATTTT. The variable domain in full, completed from reference TRBV30 and TRBJ2-3, reads SQTIHQWPATLVQPVGSPLSLECTVEGTSNPNLYWYRQAAGRGLQLLFYSVGIGQISSEVPQNLSASRPQDRQFILSSKKLLLSDSGFYLCAWSVGSGVDTQYFGPGTRLTVL.

This clone has just a few counts. This chain links TRBV2 with TRBJ1-2, with D possibly being TRBD1 (5 bases). Per the germline V gene, CDR1 is SNHLY and CDR2 is FYNNEI. V lost 4 bases, J lost 6 bases, and 12 bases lay in between. The CDR3 consists of 13 residues. The CDR3 here is CASSALAGNGYTF. The CDR3 region has the DNA TGTGCCAGCAGTGCCCTTGCAGGGAATGGCTACACCTTC.

This clone occurred once. This chain connects TRBV2 to TRBJ1-1; D is unresolved. CDR3 size: 11 residues. Germline V lookup: CDR1 SNHLY, CDR2 FYNNEI. V was cut by 6 bases and J by 9 bases, with 11 bases left in between. The CDR3, as DNA: TGTGCCAGCAGCCAGAGGGTTAAAGCTTTCTTT. Translation gives CASSQRVKAFF.

This chain links TRBV3-1 (or the pseudogene TRBV3-2) with TRBJ1-5, with D tentatively TRBD1 (6 bases). V dropped 4 bases and J dropped 7 bases, with 14 bases sitting between them. CDR1 and CDR2 from the germline V gene are LGHDT and YNNKEL (reference sequence). The CDR3 loop spans 14 amino acids. The DNA of the CDR3 is TGTGCCAGCAGCCCTACAGGGTTCAGGCAGCCCCAGCATTTT. Its translation: CASSPTGFRQPQHF.

The V call is TRBV6-5, the J call TRBJ1-1; the D is unclear. CDR3 length: 11 amino acids. Germline assignment: CDR1 MNHEY and CDR2 SVGAGI. Trimming left V 5 bases short and J 3 bases short, with 4 bases between. In nucleotides, the CDR3 is TGTGCCAGCAGTAAGCACACTGAAGCTTTCTTT. Its protein product is CASSKHTEAFF.

The chain has TRBV27 and TRBJ1-6, with no clear D. V was clipped by 6 bases and J by 3 bases, with 24 bases between them. CDR3 size: 19 residues. In germline, CDR1 is MNHEY, CDR2 SMNVEV (reference sequence). CDR3 protein: CASRNYGLIRESYNSPLHF. The CDR3 DNA follows: TGTGCCAGCAGGAATTATGGGCTGATCCGCGAGAGCTATAATTCACCCCTCCACTTT.

The chain links TRBV30 to TRBJ1-2; D might be TRBD1 (6 bases). CDR1 is GTSNPN, CDR2 SVGIG, per germline (reference sequence). The V end was cut by 4 bases, the J end by 8 bases, with 14 bases between. The CDR3 consists of 12 residues. This CDR3 reads CAWTLGHLGYTF. Written as DNA, the CDR3 is TGTGCCTGGACACTGGGACATTTGGGCTACACCTTC.

The chain carries TRBV18 and TRBJ2-7; tentative D call: TRBD1 (5 bases). Deletions cut 3 bases from V and 0 bases from J, with 12 bases between. The CDR3 spans 15 residues. Germline-derived CDR1 and CDR2 are KGHSH and LQKENI. This CDR3 is CASSPSQGISYEQYV. DNA for the CDR3: TGTGCCAGCTCACCCTCCCAGGGTATCTCCTACGAGCAGTACGTC.

This chain uses TRBV5-1 with TRBJ1-6, with D tentatively TRBD1 (6 bases). Deletions cut 0 bases from V and 10 bases from J, with 11 bases between. Germline CDR1 reads SGHRS; CDR2 reads YFSETQ. The length of the CDR3 is 14 residues. The CDR3 loop is CASSLGDTGSPLHF. Here the CDR3 DNA reads TGCGCCAGCAGCTTGGGGGACACCGGATCACCCCTCCACTTT.

The DNA for the CDR3 is TGTGCCAGCAGTGAGCAGCAGGCTAACTATGGCTACACCTTC. Its translation: CASSEQQANYGYTF. The rearrangement links TRBV2 to TRBJ1-2; D unclear. Germline V CDR1 and CDR2: SNHLY, FYNNEI. The CDR3 runs 14 residues. Trimming shortened V by 3 bases and J by 0 bases, and 8 bases separated the two germline ends. Complete variable domain (other parts from reference TRBV2 and TRBJ1-2): EPEVTQTPSHQVTQMGQEVILRCVPISNHLYFYWYRQILGQKVEFLVSFYNNEISEKSEIFDDQFSVERPDGSNFTLKIRSTKLEDSAMYFCASSEQQANYGYTFGSGTRLTVV.

This clone was detected only once. J is TRBJ2-1 and V is TRBV29-1; 14 nucleotides align to TRBD2. Germline lookup yields CDR1 SQVTM and CDR2 ANQGSEA. The CDR3 contains 17 residues. V shed 7 bases, J shed 1 base, and the junction held 9 bases outside the gene matches. CDR3 region: CSAVGLAGAMSYNEQFF. The CDR3, as DNA: TGCAGCGCCGTGGGACTAGCGGGGGCCATGTCCTACAATGAGCAGTTCTTC.

The sample holds a few counts of this clone. Within the sample, other DNA sequences also encode this same CDR3. The V call is TRBV9, the J call TRBJ1-1; unclear D gene. This CDR3 contains 13 residues. The germline V and J ends were trimmed by 0 bases and 1 base, with 4 bases remaining between them. Germline V gives CDR1 SGDLS, CDR2 YYNGEE. CDR3 sequence reads: CASSVAGNTEAFF. CDR3 in DNA: TGTGCCAGCAGCGTAGCAGGGAACACTGAAGCTTTCTTT.

This clone came up once. At the DNA level, this CDR3 is encoded by other sequences in the same sample as well. CDR3 coding DNA: TGTGCCAGCAGTGAAGGGGGGCTGGGTGAAAAACTGTTTTTT. It codes for CASSEGGLGEKLFF. This chain connects TRBV6-1 to TRBJ1-4; maybe TRBD1 (6 bases). Per germline, CDR1 MNHNS and CDR2 SASEGT. The CDR3 runs 14 residues. V dropped 1 base and J dropped 7 bases, with 10 bases sitting between them.

This clone has a single count. The chain employs TRBV11-3 and TRBJ1-1, with D hard to call. With 5 bases removed from V and 7 bases from J, the gap between germline ends came to 20 bases. The CDR3 covers 15 residues. The germline gives CDR1 SGHNT, CDR2 YENEEA. The CDR3 spells CASSHAQYYVGEAFF. CDR3 nucleotides: TGTGCCAGCAGCCACGCACAGTATTATGTCGGTGAAGCTTTCTTT. The complete variable domain, with remaining parts taken from reference TRBV11-3 and TRBJ1-1, reads EAGVVQSPRYKIIEKKQPVAFWCNPISGHNTLYWYLQNLGQGPELLIRYENEEAVDDSQLPKDRFSAERLKGVDSTLKIQPAELGDSAVYLCASSHAQYYVGEAFFGQGTRLTVV.

In DNA, the CDR3 is TGCGCCAGCAGCTTGGCCCGGAGGGGCCCTACGCAGTATTTT. Translated, it gives CASSLARRGPTQYF. The chain has TRBV5-1 and TRBJ2-3; TRBD2 is a possible D gene (6 bases). Germline lookup yields CDR1 SGHRS and CDR2 YFSETQ. Trimming pared 0 bases from V and 8 bases from J, leaving 13 bases between. This CDR3 has 14 amino acids.

The chain combines TRBV6-5 with TRBJ1-1; maybe TRBD1 (5 bases). The CDR3 spans 14 residues. Deletions cut 0 bases from V and 7 bases from J, with 12 bases between. CDR1 MNHEY and CDR2 SVGAGI come from the germline V gene. The CDR3 region has the DNA TGTGCCAGCAGTTACTCGGGCAGGGCCGGTGAAGCTTTCTTT. It is translated as CASSYSGRAGEAFF.

The chain employs TRBV4-1 and TRBJ2-3; TRBD2 might be the D (5 bases). V was clipped by 10 bases and J by 0 bases, with 14 bases between them. Germline V gives CDR1 MGHRA, CDR2 YSYEKL. The CDR3 length is 14 residues. CDR3 coding DNA: TGCGCCACCGCCAGACTACACAGCACAGATACGCAGTATTTT. Its translation is CATARLHSTDTQYF.